This T cell receptor beta chain was identified in a study of PD-1 blockade in classical Hodgkin lymphoma (dated by TCRdb to the early 2020s). Concerning the study at large: Nivolumab dosing was 3 mg/kg intravenously every 2 weeks, continuing until either disease progression or unacceptable toxicity. The study used TCR beta sequencing and CyTOF to define a peripheral blood immune signature of response to PD-1 blockade in classical Hodgkin lymphoma.

The Qiagen DNeasy kit was used to extract genomic DNA both from unsorted PBMCs and from the negatively selected CD4+ and CD8+ fractions. TCR beta CDR3 regions were subjected to amplification by immunoSEQ multiplex PCR with primers that anneal to V and J segments. A synthetic immune receptor repertoire was used to minimize amplification bias, and any residual bias was removed computationally once sequencing was done. Concerning the study's data processing: Custom Python scripts were used to quantify repertoire diversity as the Shannon entropy index. Unsorted, CD4+ and CD8+ repertoires were examined separately, except in combined analyses, for which CD4+ and CD8+ sequences were merged in silico. A clone counted as expanded when the clone's frequency after treatment rose at least 2-fold relative to C1D1, and clones undetected at baseline were given a pseudocount of 0.5. Clones with 0 or 1 copy at C1D1 were classified as singleton clones, and clones with 2 or more copies were classified as non-singleton clones. Clones expanded in unsorted samples were assigned a CD4+, CD8+ or unknown annotation through matching of protein sequences in sorted samples from the same patient. Wilcoxon tests on paired samples were used to test diversity changes from C1D1 to C4D1. TCRdb took this table from immuneACCESS and kept in-frame rearrangements with V and J called. Such tables lack part of the clones; where checked against another copy, unresolved V genes explain under half of the gap, and the rest is unexplained. The V and J calls and clone size were taken over from that table, and D and trimming were inferred from the DNA. The table for this sample lists about 33,000 clones; approximately 67% of them were counted only once. The ten top clones hold about 3.9% of the sample.

Turning to this clone: Its antigen is unknown. Base quality data are lacking; no much larger clone is found one base away.

The sample's time point label, decoded: cycle 4 day 1 (C4D1), after five to seven weeks of nivolumab. Relapse after autologous stem cell transplantation had occurred in all trial patients, and cohorts A, B and C were distinguished by prior brentuximab vedotin exposure. The trial cohort comprised roughly 50 patients with relapsed/refractory classical Hodgkin lymphoma whose best overall responses were complete response, partial response or progressive disease. In the multi-cohort phase II CheckMate 205 trial, trial patients received single-agent nivolumab. An independent review committee assessed best overall response by applying the 2007 International Working Group response criteria. PBMCs from the trial were collected at three points: immediately before nivolumab initiation (C1D1), and during therapy at cycle 2 day 1 and cycle 4 day 1. After peripheral blood was drawn into 8 mL Vacutainer Cell Preparation Tubes, PBMCs were isolated by centrifugation and then cryopreserved.

Results and caveats for the whole study, not just this receptor: The study was limited to a single clinical trial cohort, and causes of repertoire differences, possibly disease activity or prior therapy, remained undefined. Diversity was lower in patients who began nivolumab less than 1 year after ASCT, so these patients were left out of later analyses to avoid confounding by immune reconstitution. Among trial patients, those achieving complete response had baseline diversity similar to that of newly diagnosed patients, while diversity was significantly lower in partial responders and progressors. Baseline TCR diversity was reported to be lower in newly diagnosed patients than in healthy donors, and even lower in relapsed/refractory patients. By C4D1, a significant rise was seen in CD4+ TCR diversity but not in CD8+ TCR diversity (p=0.0027 vs p=0.16), and the rise was most apparent among complete responders (p=0.02).

For CDR1 and CDR2, the germline V gene lists SGDLS and YYNGEE. V lost 2 bases and J lost 7 bases, and the count of bases not matched to a germline gene is 9. From its cysteine to its phenylalanine, the CDR3 spans 16 amino acids. Solely the CDR3 DNA is kept, with 48 bases framed from the first base. This clonotype was obtained from a human donor with classical Hodgkin lymphoma. Here the chain combines TRBV9 and TRBJ2-1; 10 of the junction bases match TRBD2. The starting material was peripheral blood mononuclear cells (PBMCs), obtained before the fourth cycle of nivolumab. The nucleotide sequence is given as TGTGCCAGCAGCGTCTTCTCTAGCGGGAGTAAGAATGAGCAGTTCTTC. Translated, it gives CASSVFSSGSKNEQFF.